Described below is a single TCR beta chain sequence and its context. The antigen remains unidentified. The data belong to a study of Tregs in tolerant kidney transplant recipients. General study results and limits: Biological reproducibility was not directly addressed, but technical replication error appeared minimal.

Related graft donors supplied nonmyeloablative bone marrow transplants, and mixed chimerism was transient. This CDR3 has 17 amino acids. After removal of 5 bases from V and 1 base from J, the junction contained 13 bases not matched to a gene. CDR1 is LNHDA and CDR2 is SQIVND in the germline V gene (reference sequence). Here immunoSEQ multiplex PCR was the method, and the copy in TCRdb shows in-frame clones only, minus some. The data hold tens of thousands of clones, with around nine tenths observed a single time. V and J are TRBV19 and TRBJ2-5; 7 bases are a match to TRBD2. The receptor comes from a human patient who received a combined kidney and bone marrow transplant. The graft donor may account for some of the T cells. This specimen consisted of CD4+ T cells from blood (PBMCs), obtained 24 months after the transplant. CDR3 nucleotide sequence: TGTGCCAGTAGTCGGGGTAGGGCTAGCGGCCTCCAAGAGACCCAGTACTTC. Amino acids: CASSRGRASGLQETQYF. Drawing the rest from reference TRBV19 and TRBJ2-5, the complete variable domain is DGGITQSPKYLFRKEGQNVTLSCEQNLNHDAMYWYRQDPGQGLRLIYYSQIVNDFQKGDIAEGYSVSREKKESFPLTVTSAQKNPTAFYLCASSRGRASGLQETQYFGPGTRLLVL.